The TCR beta chain described here comes from a study of T cell responses to AZD1222 COVID-19 vaccine. Pooled samples include second doses given at about 4 or 12 weeks. The germline V gene has CDR1 SEHNR and CDR2 FQNEAQ (reference sequence). Trimming removed 8 bases from V and 5 bases from J, with 18 bases in between. The length of the CDR3 is 15 residues. The table came from immunoSEQ multiplex PCR; TCRdb's copy has only in-frame clones and leaves some out. The table records more than 95,000 clones, 85% to 90% of them present only once. Specimen: peripheral blood, collected 28 days after the second AZD1222 dose. This TCR derives from an adult who received the AZD1222 COVID-19 vaccine. This rearrangement joins TRBV7-9 to TRBJ2-2, with D perhaps matching TRBD1 (5 bases). The CDR3 DNA is TGTGCCAGCCTTACCTCGGCAGGGCGTACCGGGGAGCTGTTTTTT. Translating gives CASLTSAGRTGELFF.